This TCR beta chain was retrieved from a study of regulatory T cells in long-lasting Graves disease. Arm-PCR with iRepertoire HTBI primers amplified the CDR3 regions for these TCR beta libraries. TCRdb redid the calling of the multiplex PCR reads with MiXCR, one entry per CDR3 protein. The repertoire includes 500,000 to 700,000 distinct CDR3 sequences, around 30% of them detected once, and 40% to 50% sits in the top ten. Germline V gene sequence: CDR1 SGHAT, CDR2 FQNNGV. The CDR3 sequence is 13 residues long. The ends were cut back, 3 bases at V and 4 bases at J, with 10 bases in the middle. In its sample, this clonotype was seen many times. Noted time point: persistent/refractory GD, antithyroid drugs over 5 years with positive TRAb. PBMC-extracted RNA yielded the TCR library.

This material consisted of peripheral blood mononuclear cells (PBMCs), taken when the disease was refractory, from a patient treated with antithyroid drugs. This rearrangement joins TRBV11-2 to TRBJ2-7; D not certain. This TCR derives from a female donor with Graves disease. In nucleotides, the CDR3 is TGTGCCAGCAGCTTGGTTAGAGAGTACGAGCAGTACTTC. Its translation: CASSLVREYEQYF.